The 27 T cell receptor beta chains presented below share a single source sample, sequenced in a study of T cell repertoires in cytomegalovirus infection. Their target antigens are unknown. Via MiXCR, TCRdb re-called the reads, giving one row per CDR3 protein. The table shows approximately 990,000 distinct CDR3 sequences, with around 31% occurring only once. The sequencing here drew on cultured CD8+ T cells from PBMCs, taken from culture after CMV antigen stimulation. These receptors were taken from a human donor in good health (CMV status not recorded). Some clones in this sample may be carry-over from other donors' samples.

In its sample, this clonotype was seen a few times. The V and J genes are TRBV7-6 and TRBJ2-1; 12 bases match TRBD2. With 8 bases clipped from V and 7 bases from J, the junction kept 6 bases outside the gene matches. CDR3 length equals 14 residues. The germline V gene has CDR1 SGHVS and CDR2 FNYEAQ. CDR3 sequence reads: CASSWTSGANEQFF. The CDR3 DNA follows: TGTGCCAGCTCTTGGACTAGCGGGGCGAATGAGCAGTTCTTC.

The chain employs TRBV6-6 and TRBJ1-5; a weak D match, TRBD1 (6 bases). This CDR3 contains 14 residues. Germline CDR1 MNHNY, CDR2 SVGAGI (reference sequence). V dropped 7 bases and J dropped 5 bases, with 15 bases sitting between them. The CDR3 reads CASTIGTYDQPQHF. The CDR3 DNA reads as TGTGCCAGCACCATAGGGACATATGATCAGCCCCAGCATTTT.

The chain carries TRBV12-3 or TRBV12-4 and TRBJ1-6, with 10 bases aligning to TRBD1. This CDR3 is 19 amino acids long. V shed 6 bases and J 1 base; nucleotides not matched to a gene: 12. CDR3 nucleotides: TGTGCCAGCAGCGGTAGGGACAGGGGATCCAGTTCCTATAATTCACCCCTCCACTTT. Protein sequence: CASSGRDRGSSSYNSPLHF.

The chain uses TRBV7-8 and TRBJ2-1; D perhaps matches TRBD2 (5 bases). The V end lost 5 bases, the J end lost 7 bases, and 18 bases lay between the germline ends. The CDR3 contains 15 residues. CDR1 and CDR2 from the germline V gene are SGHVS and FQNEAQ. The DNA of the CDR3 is TGTGCCAGCAGCCAAGGGTGGGGAGAGCCGAATGAGCAGTTCTTC. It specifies CASSQGWGEPNEQFF.

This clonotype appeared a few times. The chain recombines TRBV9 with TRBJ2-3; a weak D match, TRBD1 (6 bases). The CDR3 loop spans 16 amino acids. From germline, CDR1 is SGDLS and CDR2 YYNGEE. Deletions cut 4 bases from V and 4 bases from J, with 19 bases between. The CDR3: CASSYEGGPRADTQYF. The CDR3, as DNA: TGTGCCAGCAGCTACGAAGGGGGTCCCCGCGCAGATACGCAGTATTTT.

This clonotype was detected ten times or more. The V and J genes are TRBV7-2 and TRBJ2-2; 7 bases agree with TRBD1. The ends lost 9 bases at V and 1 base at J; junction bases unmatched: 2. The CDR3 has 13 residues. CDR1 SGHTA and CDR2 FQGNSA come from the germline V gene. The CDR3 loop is CASGTVNTGELFF. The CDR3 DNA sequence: TGTGCCAGTGGGACAGTGAACACCGGGGAGCTGTTTTTT.

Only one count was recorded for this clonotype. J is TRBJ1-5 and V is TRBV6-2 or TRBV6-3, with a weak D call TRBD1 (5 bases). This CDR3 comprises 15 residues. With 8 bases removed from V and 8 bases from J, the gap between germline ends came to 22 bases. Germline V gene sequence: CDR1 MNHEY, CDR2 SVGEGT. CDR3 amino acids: CASGSTGASKEPQHF. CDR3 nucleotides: TGTGCCAGCGGATCAACCGGGGCATCAAAGGAGCCCCAGCATTTT.

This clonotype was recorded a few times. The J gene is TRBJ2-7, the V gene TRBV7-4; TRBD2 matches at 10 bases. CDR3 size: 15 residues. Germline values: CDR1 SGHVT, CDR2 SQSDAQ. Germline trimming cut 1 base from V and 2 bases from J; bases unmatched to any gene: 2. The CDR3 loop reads CASSLVLAGTYEQYF. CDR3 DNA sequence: TGTGCCAGCAGCTTAGTACTAGCGGGGACCTACGAGCAGTACTTC.

CDR3 loop: CASSLGGAKTQYF. CDR3 in DNA: TGTGCCAGCTCCCTAGGGGGGGCCAAGACCCAGTACTTC. The rearrangement links TRBV7-2 to TRBJ2-5, with TRBD2 as a possible D gene (7 bases). The CDR3 covers 13 residues. Germline CDR1 SGHTA, CDR2 FQGNSA. V lost 8 bases and J 6 bases, leaving 16 bases between the germline ends.

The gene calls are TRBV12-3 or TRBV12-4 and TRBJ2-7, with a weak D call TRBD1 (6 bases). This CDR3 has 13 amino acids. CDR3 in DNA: TGTGCCAGCAGTCCCACAGGGACCTACGAGCAGCACGTC. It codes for CASSPTGTYEQHV.

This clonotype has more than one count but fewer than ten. CDR3 amino acids: CASSIDSGGTDTQYF. For the CDR3, the DNA is TGTGCCAGTAGTATAGATAGCGGGGGCACAGATACGCAGTATTTT. V is TRBV19 and J is TRBJ2-3, with TRBD2 matching over 8 bases. This CDR3 region has 15 residues. Per germline, CDR1 LNHDA and CDR2 SQIVND (reference sequence). Trimming at V came to 0 bases and at J to 1 base, leaving 0 bases not matched to a gene.

This CDR3 is CASSLALSGGAPFDEQFF. Written as DNA, the CDR3 is TGTGCCAGCAGCTTAGCGTTGAGCGGGGGGGCCCCATTCGATGAGCAGTTCTTC. The V gene is TRBV7-6, the J gene TRBJ2-1; 10 positions agree with TRBD2. From germline, CDR1 is SGHVS and CDR2 FNYEAQ. The CDR3 covers 18 residues. V dropped 0 bases and J dropped 8; count of bases not matched to a gene: 13.

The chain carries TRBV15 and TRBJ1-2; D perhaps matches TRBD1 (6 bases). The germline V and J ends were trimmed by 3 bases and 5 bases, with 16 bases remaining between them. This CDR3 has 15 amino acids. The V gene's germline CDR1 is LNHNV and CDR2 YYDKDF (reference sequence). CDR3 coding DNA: TGTGCCACCAGCAGGGGAAGGGGACAAGAGTATGGCTACACCTTC. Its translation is CATSRGRGQEYGYTF.

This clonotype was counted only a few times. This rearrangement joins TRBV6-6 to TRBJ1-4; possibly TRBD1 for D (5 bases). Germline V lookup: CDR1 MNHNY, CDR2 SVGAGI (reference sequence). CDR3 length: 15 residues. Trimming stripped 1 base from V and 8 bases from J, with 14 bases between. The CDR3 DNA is TGTGCCAGCAGTTACTTAGTCGGGACGGGAGAAAAACTGTTTTTT. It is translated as CASSYLVGTGEKLFF.

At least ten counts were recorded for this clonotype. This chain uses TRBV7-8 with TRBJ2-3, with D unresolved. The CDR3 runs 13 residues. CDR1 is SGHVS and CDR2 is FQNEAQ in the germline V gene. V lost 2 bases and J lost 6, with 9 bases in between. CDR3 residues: CASSLRSPDTQYF. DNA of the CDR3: TGTGCCAGCAGCTTAAGGTCTCCTGATACGCAGTATTTT.

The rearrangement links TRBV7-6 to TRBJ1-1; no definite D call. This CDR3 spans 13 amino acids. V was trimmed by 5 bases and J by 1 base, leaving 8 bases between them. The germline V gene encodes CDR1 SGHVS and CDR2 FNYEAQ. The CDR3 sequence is CASSEVPNTEAFF. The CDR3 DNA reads TGTGCCAGCAGCGAGGTCCCGAACACTGAAGCTTTCTTT. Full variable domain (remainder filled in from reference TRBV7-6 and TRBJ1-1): GAGVSQSPRYKVTKRGQDVALRCDPISGHVSLYWYRQALGQGPEFLTYFNYEAQQDKSGLPNDRFSAERPEGSISTLTIQRTEQRDSAMYRCASSEVPNTEAFFGQGTRLTVV.

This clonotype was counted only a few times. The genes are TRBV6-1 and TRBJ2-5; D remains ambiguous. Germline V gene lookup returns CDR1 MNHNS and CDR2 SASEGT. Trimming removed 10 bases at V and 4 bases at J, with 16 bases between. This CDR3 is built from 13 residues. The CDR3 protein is CAISSGLSETQYF. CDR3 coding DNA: TGTGCCATCTCGTCCGGGCTGTCAGAGACCCAGTACTTC.

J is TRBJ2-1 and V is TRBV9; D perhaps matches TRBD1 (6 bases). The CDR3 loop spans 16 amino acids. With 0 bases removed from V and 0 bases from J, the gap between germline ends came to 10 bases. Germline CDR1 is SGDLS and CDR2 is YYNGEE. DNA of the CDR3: TGTGCCAGCAGCGTAGCCCGAGGGGGCTCCTACAATGAGCAGTTCTTC. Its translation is CASSVARGGSYNEQFF.

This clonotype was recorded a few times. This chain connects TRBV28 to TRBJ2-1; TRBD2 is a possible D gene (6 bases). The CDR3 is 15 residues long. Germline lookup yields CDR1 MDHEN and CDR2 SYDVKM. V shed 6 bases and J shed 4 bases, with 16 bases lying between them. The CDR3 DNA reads TGTGCCAGCAGCTCGGCAACGGGGGAGTACAATGAGCAGTTCTTC. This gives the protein CASSSATGEYNEQFF.

The CDR3 DNA follows: TGCGCCAGCACCTCCGTTTTATCGAATGAAAAACTGTTTTTT. It yields the protein CASTSVLSNEKLFF. The V gene is TRBV4-3, the J gene TRBJ1-4; no clear D. This CDR3 contains 14 residues. The V end was cut by 7 bases, the J end by 5 bases, with 14 bases between. Per the germline V gene, CDR1 is LGHNA and CDR2 is YSLEER.

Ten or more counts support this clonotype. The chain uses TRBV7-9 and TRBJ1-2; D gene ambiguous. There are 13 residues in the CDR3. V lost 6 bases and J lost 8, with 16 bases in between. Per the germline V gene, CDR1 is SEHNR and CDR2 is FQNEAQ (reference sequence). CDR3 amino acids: CASSLFEVKGYTF. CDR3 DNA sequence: TGTGCCAGCAGTCTGTTCGAGGTTAAAGGCTACACCTTC.

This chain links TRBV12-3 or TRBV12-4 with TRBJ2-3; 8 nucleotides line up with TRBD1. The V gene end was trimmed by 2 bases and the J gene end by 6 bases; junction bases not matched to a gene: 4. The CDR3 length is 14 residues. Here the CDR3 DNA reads TGTGCCAGCAGTTTAAACAGGGGGAGTGATACGCAGTATTTT. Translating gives CASSLNRGSDTQYF.

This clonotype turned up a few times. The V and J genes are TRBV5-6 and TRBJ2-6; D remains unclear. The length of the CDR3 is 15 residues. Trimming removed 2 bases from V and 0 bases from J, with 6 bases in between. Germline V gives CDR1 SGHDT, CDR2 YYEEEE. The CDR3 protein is CASSFGVSGANVLTF. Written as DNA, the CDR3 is TGTGCCAGCAGCTTTGGAGTCTCTGGGGCCAACGTCCTGACTTTC.

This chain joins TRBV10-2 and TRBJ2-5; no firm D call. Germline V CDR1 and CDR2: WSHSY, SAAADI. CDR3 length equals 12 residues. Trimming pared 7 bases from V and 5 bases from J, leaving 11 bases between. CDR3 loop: CASKTDPETQYF. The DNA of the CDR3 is TGCGCCAGCAAAACAGATCCGGAGACCCAGTACTTC.

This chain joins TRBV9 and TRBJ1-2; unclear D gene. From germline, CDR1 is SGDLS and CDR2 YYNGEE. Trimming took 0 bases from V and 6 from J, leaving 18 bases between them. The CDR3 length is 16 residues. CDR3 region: CASSVANPGLGNGYTF. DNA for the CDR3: TGTGCCAGCAGCGTAGCTAATCCCGGGCTGGGCAATGGCTACACCTTC.

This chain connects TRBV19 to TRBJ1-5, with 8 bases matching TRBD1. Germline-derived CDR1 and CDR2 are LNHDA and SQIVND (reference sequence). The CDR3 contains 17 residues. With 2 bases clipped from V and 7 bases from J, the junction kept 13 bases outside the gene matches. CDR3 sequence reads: CASSILPPDRGKQPQHF. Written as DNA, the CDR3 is TGTGCCAGTAGTATACTGCCACCTGACAGGGGAAAACAGCCCCAGCATTTT. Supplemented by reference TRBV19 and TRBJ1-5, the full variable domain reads DGGITQSPKYLFRKEGQNVTLSCEQNLNHDAMYWYRQDPGQGLRLIYYSQIVNDFQKGDIAEGYSVSREKKESFPLTVTSAQKNPTAFYLCASSILPPDRGKQPQHFGDGTRLSIL.

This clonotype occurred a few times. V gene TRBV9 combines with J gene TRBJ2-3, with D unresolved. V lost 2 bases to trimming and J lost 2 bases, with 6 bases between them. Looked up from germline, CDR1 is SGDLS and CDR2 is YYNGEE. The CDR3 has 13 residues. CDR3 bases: TGTGCCAGCAGCGTCTACCCCACAGATACGCAGTATTTT. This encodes CASSVYPTDTQYF. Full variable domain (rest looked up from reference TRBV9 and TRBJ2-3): DSGVTQTPKHLITATGQRVTLRCSPRSGDLSVYWYQQSLDQGLQFLIQYYNGEERAKGNILERFSAQQFPDLHSELNLSSLELGDSALYFCASSVYPTDTQYFGPGTRLTVL.